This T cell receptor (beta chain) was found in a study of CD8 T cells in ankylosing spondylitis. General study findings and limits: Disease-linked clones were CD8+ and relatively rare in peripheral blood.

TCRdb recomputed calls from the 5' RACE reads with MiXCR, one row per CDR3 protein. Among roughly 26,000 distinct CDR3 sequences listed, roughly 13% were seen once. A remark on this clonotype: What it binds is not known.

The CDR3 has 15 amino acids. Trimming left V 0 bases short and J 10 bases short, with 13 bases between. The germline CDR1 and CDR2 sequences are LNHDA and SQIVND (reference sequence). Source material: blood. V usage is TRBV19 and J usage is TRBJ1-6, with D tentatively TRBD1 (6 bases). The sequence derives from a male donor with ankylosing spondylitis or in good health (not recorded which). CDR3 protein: CASSIDPGARSPLHF. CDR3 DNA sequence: TGTGCCAGTAGTATAGATCCGGGGGCACGGTCACCCCTCCACTTT.